Detailed here is one T cell receptor beta chain. Antigen unknown. At sampling all donors were nominally healthy, likely with unrecorded immune exposures. This entry comes from a study of cytomegalovirus exposure and HLA in healthy donors. Study-level background: Most genotyped donors, about 81% of 350 to 500, had Caucasian-associated genetic ancestry. Broader study findings: Productive rates of about 90% or about 30% were seen for most TCR beta V segments in an earlier analysis. Common viral pathogens (according to a later analysis) appeared linked to several of the most significant clusters.

PCR employed 60 Vbeta and 13 Jbeta primers. TCRdb keeps only in-frame clones here, not all; method: immunoSEQ multiplex PCR. The profile shows more than 200,000 clones, around 83% of them singletons. The clonotype was recovered from a girl aged 5-17 years in good health and CMV-seronegative. Sample: PBMCs.

CDR3 region: CAISKTGTSGGVDTGELFF. CDR3 coding DNA: TGTGCCATCAGCAAAACCGGGACTAGCGGGGGGGTGGACACCGGGGAGCTGTTTTTT. The chain combines TRBV10-3 with TRBJ2-2, with 16 nucleotides matching TRBD2. V dropped 6 bases and J dropped 3; count of bases not matched to a gene: 10. Per the germline V gene, CDR1 is ENHRY and CDR2 is SYGVKD. The CDR3 totals 19 residues.